The present T cell receptor (beta chain) was sequenced within a study of OX40 agonist ivuxolimab in advanced cancers. Overall study: Every patient in dose escalation had hepatocellular carcinoma, melanoma, renal cell or head and neck cancer. Partial responses, seen in three patients, involved one hepatocellular carcinoma and two cutaneous melanomas.

Some clones are missing from TCRdb's copy, which holds only in-frame ones; the method was immunoSEQ multiplex PCR. The top ten hold less than 30% of the sample, which has approximately 33,000 clones, over 90% seen once. Per germline, CDR1 SGHTA and CDR2 FQGNSA. V lost 5 bases and J lost 2; bases outside the gene matches: 8. The CDR3 covers 17 residues. Worth noting for this clone: Antigen: not known.

Study-level results: Among expanded peripheral T cells, antigen specificity went undetermined.

This material consisted of CD4+ or CD8+ T cells sorted from blood, taken in a trial of the OX40 agonist ivuxolimab. This chain uses TRBV7-2 with TRBJ2-1, with 11 bases aligning to TRBD2. This TCR derives from an adult with an advanced solid tumor such as melanoma, head and neck, liver or kidney cancer. The CDR3 sequence: CASSPVGTSGPYNEQFF. The CDR3 DNA sequence: TGTGCCAGCAGCCCTGTGGGGACTAGCGGTCCCTACAATGAGCAGTTCTTC.